This T cell receptor (beta chain) originates from a study of CD8+ T cells in alopecia areata. Turning to the study itself: Treatment of the treated patients consisted of oral tofacitinib, 5 to 10 mg twice daily. Study-wide findings and caveats: Clonality was higher in lesional than normal scalp, especially in alopecia totalis/universalis. TCRs were shared less clearly across patients than in mice, possibly for HLA-related reasons.

The length of the CDR3 is 12 residues. V was pared by 3 bases and J by 2 bases, with 4 bases between. The V gene's germline CDR1 is SGDLS and CDR2 YYNGEE. The sequencing template was cDNA reverse transcribed from extracted RNA. Sequencing used immunoSEQ multiplex PCR; TCRdb keeps in-frame clones, though not all of them. The table lists about 160,000 clones, more than 40% of them singletons. Remarks on this clone: Its antigen is not identified.

Researchers gathered lesional scalp punch biopsies and peripheral blood from patients with alopecia areata. The V call is TRBV9, the J call TRBJ2-3; D not resolved. The receptor was derived from a human donor with alopecia areata. Sequenced sample: CD4+ T cells sorted from blood. The CDR3 sequence is CASSATTDTQYF. Here the CDR3 DNA reads TGTGCCAGCAGCGCCACCACAGATACGCAGTATTTT.